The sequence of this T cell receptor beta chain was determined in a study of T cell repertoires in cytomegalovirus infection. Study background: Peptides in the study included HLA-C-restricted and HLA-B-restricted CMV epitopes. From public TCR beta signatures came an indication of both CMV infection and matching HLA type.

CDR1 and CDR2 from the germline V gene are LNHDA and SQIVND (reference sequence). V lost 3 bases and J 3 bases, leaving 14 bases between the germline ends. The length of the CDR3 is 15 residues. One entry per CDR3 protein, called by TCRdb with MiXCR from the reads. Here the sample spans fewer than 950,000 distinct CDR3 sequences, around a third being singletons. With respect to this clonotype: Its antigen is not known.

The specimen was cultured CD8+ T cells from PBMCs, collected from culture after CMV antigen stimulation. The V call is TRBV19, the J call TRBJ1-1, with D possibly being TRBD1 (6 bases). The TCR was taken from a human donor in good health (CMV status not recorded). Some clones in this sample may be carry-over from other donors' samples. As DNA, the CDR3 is TGTGCCAGTAGTATTGGCGGGGGCCTCTACACTGAAGCTTTCTTT. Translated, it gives CASSIGGGLYTEAFF.